The 15 T cell receptor beta chains presented below share a single source sample, sequenced in a study of blood T cell repertoires in COVID-19. Produced via immunoSEQ multiplex PCR; TCRdb's table is partial and in-frame only. This sample yields about 250,000 clones, of which about four fifths are seen a single time; 8.9% belongs to the top ten. The sample was peripheral blood. The source is a man older than 75 with acute or convalescent COVID-19.

About this clone: Additional DNA sequences in this sample encode the identical CDR3. This rearrangement joins TRBV19 to TRBJ1-6; the D is unclear. The CDR3 extends over 14 amino acids. V lost 1 base, J lost 5 bases, and 6 bases lay in between. Looked up from germline, CDR1 is LNHDA and CDR2 is SQIVND (reference sequence). CDR3 amino acids: CASSIGQNNSPLHF. The CDR3 region has the DNA TGTGCCAGTAGTATAGGGCAGAATAATTCACCCCTCCACTTT.

The V gene is TRBV28, the J gene TRBJ1-2, with D tentatively TRBD1 (5 bases). V was cut by 2 bases and J by 8 bases, with 18 bases left in between. The CDR3 is 15 amino acids. In germline, CDR1 is MDHEN, CDR2 SYDVKM. The CDR3 sequence is CASSLPLRGRDGYTF. Written as DNA, the CDR3 is TGTGCCAGCAGTTTACCTCTCCGGGGGAGGGACGGCTACACCTTC.

V usage is TRBV6-5 and J usage is TRBJ1-5, with D perhaps matching TRBD1 (6 bases). V was cut by 6 bases and J by 7 bases, with 13 bases left in between. The CDR3 has 13 amino acids. The germline CDR1 and CDR2 sequences are MNHEY and SVGAGI. Here the CDR3 DNA reads TGTGCCAGCAGAACAGGGCAGGGGCAGCCCCAGCATTTT. Its translation is CASRTGQGQPQHF.

This clone has a handful of counts. The CDR3 loop reads CASQGILNTEAFF. CDR3 DNA sequence: TGTGCCAGCCAGGGGATTTTGAACACTGAAGCTTTCTTT. V gene TRBV18 combines with J gene TRBJ1-1, with TRBD1 as a possible D gene (6 bases). CDR3 size: 13 residues. V was trimmed by 8 bases and J by 0 bases, leaving 10 bases between them. Looked up from germline, CDR1 is KGHSH and CDR2 is LQKENI.

A few counts support this clone. The chain couples TRBV3-1 (or the pseudogene TRBV3-2) to TRBJ2-7; D not certain. The V gene lost 2 bases and the J gene lost 3 bases, with 5 bases spanning the gap. Looked up from germline, CDR1 is LGHDT and CDR2 is YNNKEL (reference sequence). The CDR3 totals 12 residues. In nucleotides, the CDR3 is TGTGCCAGCAGCCAACGACTCTACGAGCAGTACTTC. Translation gives CASSQRLYEQYF.

The rearrangement links TRBV9 to TRBJ1-2, with TRBD1 matching over 7 bases. The CDR3 spans 17 residues. The ends lost 4 bases at V and 6 bases at J; junction bases unmatched: 18. Germline CDR1 reads SGDLS; CDR2 reads YYNGEE. The CDR3 loop is CASSSPFRQGEVDGYTF. The CDR3 DNA follows: TGTGCCAGCAGCAGCCCGTTCAGGCAGGGGGAGGTCGATGGCTACACCTTC.

The V gene is TRBV7-3, the J gene TRBJ2-1; TRBD2 aligns across 15 bases. Trimming took 5 bases from V and 5 from J; bases not matched to a gene: 7. The germline gives CDR1 SGHTA, CDR2 FQGTGA. The CDR3 sequence is 17 residues long. CDR3 bases: TGTGCCAGCAGCCCGAGGGGACTAGCGGGAGGTAACAATGAGCAGTTCTTC. This translates into CASSPRGLAGGNNEQFF.

V gene TRBV11-2 combines with J gene TRBJ1-1; 7 bases match TRBD1. The CDR3 spans 11 residues. The V segment lost 5 bases and the J segment 8 bases; nucleotides outside the gene matches: 2. CDR1 is SGHAT, CDR2 FQNNGV, per germline. The DNA of the CDR3 is TGTGCCAGCAGCAAGGGGGCCGAAGCTTTCTTT. As protein: CASSKGAEAFF. The entire variable domain, with the rest obtained from reference TRBV11-2 and TRBJ1-1, is as follows: EAGVAQSPRYKIIEKRQSVAFWCNPISGHATLYWYQQILGQGPKLLIQFQNNGVVDDSQLPKDRFSAERLKGVDSTLKIQPAKLEDSAVYLCASSKGAEAFFGQGTRLTVV.

The chain recombines TRBV7-2 with TRBJ1-5; D gene unclear. CDR1 and CDR2 from the germline V gene are SGHTA and FQGNSA. Trimming pared 7 bases from V and 7 bases from J, leaving 14 bases between. This CDR3 has 13 amino acids. CDR3 bases: TGTGCCAGCATCCTTAGCCCGGGGCAGCCCCAGCATTTT. Its protein product is CASILSPGQPQHF.

The gene calls are TRBV7-9 and TRBJ2-1, with 9 bases matching TRBD2. The CDR3 is 15 amino acids. The trim removed 1 base at V and 6 bases at J, leaving 4 bases unmatched. Germline V gene sequence: CDR1 SEHNR, CDR2 FQNEAQ (reference sequence). CDR3 amino acids: CASSLGLAESNEQFF. The DNA of the CDR3 is TGTGCCAGCAGCTTAGGACTAGCGGAGTCCAATGAGCAGTTCTTC. The full variable domain, rest sourced from reference TRBV7-9 and TRBJ2-1, is DTGVSQNPRHKITKRGQNVTFRCDPISEHNRLYWYRQTLGQGPEFLTYFQNEAQLEKSRLLSDRFSAERPKGSFSTLEIQRTEQGDSAMYLCASSLGLAESNEQFFGPGTRLTVL.

The genes are TRBV6-1 and TRBJ1-3, with D possibly TRBD1 on 5 matching bases. The CDR3 runs 15 residues. The V end lost 2 bases, the J end lost 14 bases, and 22 bases lay between the germline ends. The germline V gene has CDR1 MNHNS and CDR2 SASEGT. The CDR3 DNA sequence: TGTGCCAGCAGTGAAAGTCAAAGGGGCCAGAGGAGCTTATATTTT. Protein: CASSESQRGQRSLYF.

V and J are TRBV20-1 and TRBJ1-1; no reliable D call. V gave up 0 bases and J gave up 6 bases, with 5 bases separating them. CDR3 length: 11 residues. In germline, CDR1 is DFQATT, CDR2 SNEGSKA (reference sequence). CDR3 nucleotides: TGCAGTGCTAGAGAGAGGGCTGAAGCTTTCTTT. This translates into CSARERAEAFF.

The rearrangement joins TRBV15 to TRBJ2-7; TRBD1 agrees at 8 bases. From germline, CDR1 is LNHNV and CDR2 YYDKDF (reference sequence). V trimming: 0 bases; J trimming: 6 bases; junction bases outside the gene matches: 10. This CDR3 comprises 16 residues. CDR3 sequence: CATSRDRPGGLGEQYF. The CDR3 DNA follows: TGTGCCACCAGCAGAGATCGTCCAGGGGGCCTGGGCGAGCAGTACTTC.

In DNA form, the CDR3 reads TGTGCCAGCAGTCTCACAGGGTACCAAGAGACCCAGTACTTC. Its protein product is CASSLTGYQETQYF. V gene TRBV6-5 combines with J gene TRBJ2-5, with D maybe TRBD1 (6 bases). Trimming removed 5 bases from V and 0 bases from J, with 10 bases in between. The CDR3 covers 14 residues. Germline V CDR1 and CDR2: MNHEY, SVGAGI.

The genes are TRBV5-1 and TRBJ2-1, with 8 bases lining up with TRBD2. CDR3 size: 14 residues. The V gene's germline CDR1 is SGHRS and CDR2 YFSETQ. The trim removed 3 bases at V and 10 bases at J, leaving 9 bases unmatched. CDR3 coding DNA: TGCGCCAGCAGCTCCGGGGGGGCCGGGGGCGAGCAGTTCTTC. This sequence encodes CASSSGGAGGEQFF.